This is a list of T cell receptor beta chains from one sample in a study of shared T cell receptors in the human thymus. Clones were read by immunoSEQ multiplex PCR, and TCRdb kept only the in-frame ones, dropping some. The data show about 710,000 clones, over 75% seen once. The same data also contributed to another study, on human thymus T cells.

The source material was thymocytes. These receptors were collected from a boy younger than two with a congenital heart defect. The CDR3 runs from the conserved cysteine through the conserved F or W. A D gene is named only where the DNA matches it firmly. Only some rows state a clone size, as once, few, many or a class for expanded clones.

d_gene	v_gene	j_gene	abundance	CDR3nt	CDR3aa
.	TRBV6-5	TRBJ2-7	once	TGTGCCAGCAGTTACTCAGGAGAAAATTCCTACGAGCAGTACTTC	CASSYSGENSYEQYF
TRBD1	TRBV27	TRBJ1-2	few	TGTGCCAGCAGCATCCGGGACAGGGGGTATGGCTACACCTTC	CASSIRDRGYGYTF
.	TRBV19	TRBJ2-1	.	TGTGCCAGTAGTATAGCAGGGGACAATGAGCAGTTCTTC	CASSIAGDNEQFF
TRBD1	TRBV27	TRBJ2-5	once	TGTGCCAGCAGTTCCCACAGGGGGGAGAGGGGGGAGACCCAGTACTTC	CASSSHRGERGETQYF
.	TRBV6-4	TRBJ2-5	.	TGTGCCAGCTCAGGGTTTTGGGAGACCCAGTACTTC	CASSGFWETQYF
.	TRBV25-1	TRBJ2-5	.	TGTGCCAGCAGTAGGGAGACCCCAGCGACGCCTCCCCAAGAGACCCAGTACTTC	CASSRETPATPPQETQYF
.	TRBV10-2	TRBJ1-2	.	TGCGCCAGCAGTGAGCAGGGATCTGGCTACACCTTC	CASSEQGSGYTF
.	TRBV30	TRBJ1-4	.	TGTGCCGGCGCAGGACGGGGTCGGGCAACTAATGAAAAACTGTTTTTT	CAGAGRGRATNEKLFF
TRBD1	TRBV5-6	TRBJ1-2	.	TGTGCCAGCAGTCTTTACGTCCCAGACAGGGGCACTAACTATGGCTACACCTTC	CASSLYVPDRGTNYGYTF
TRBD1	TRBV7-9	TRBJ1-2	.	TGTGCCAGCAGCTTAGGGGGACAGGAACCTAACTATGGCTACACCTTC	CASSLGGQEPNYGYTF
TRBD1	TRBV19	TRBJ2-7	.	TGTGCCAGTAGTCCCTACGACAGGGGGACCTACGAGCAGTACTTC	CASSPYDRGTYEQYF
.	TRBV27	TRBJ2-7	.	TGTGCCAGCAGTTTGGGGGCCCGACCTTCCGAGCAGTACTTC	CASSLGARPSEQYF
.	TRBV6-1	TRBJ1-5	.	TGTGCCAGCAGTGTCCGCAGGGGAAATCAGCCCCAGCATTTT	CASSVRRGNQPQHF
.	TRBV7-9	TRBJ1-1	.	TGTGCCAGCAGCTTAGGGGGAGATGAAGCTTTCTTT	CASSLGGDEAFF
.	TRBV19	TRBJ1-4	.	TGTGCCAGTACCAGCGCGGGGGCGGGTAATGAAAAACTGTTTTTT	CASTSAGAGNEKLFF
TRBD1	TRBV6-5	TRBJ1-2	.	TGTGCCAGCAGTTACTCGACAGGGACGGGCGGCTACACCTTC	CASSYSTGTGGYTF
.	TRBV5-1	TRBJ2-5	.	TGCGCCAGCAGCTTGGACGACAGCAATCAAGAGACCCAGTACTTC	CASSLDDSNQETQYF
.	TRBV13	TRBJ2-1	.	TGTGCCAGCAGCTTAGCCCCCGACAGCCTATCCTACAATGAGCAGTTCTTC	CASSLAPDSLSYNEQFF
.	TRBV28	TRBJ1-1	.	TGTGCCAGCAGTGGGCAGGGATTGAACACTGAAGCTTTCTTT	CASSGQGLNTEAFF
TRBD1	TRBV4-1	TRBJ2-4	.	TGCGCCAGCAGCCAAGGGACAGGGTATGCCAAAAACATTCAGTACTTC	CASSQGTGYAKNIQYF
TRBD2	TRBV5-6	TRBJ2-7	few	TGTGCCAGCAGCAACCCCGACGGGAGGGCCGACGGCGGAGTATACGAGCAGTACTTC	CASSNPDGRADGGVYEQYF
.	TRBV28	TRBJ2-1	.	TGTGCCAGCAGTTCTACCCGTTTAGCCTTGGGGCAGTTCTTC	CASSSTRLALGQFF
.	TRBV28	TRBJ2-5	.	TGTGCCAGCAGTTTAAGACAGAAGCAAGAGACCCAGTACTTC	CASSLRQKQETQYF
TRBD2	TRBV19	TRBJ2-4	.	TGTGCCAGTAGTATTACAGCGGGGGGGCCTGTCAACATTCAGTACTTC	CASSITAGGPVNIQYF